The rows below give T cell receptor beta chains drawn from one sample of a study of PD-L1 blockade in urothelial cancer. TCRdb's copy holds only in-frame clones and misses some; the assay was immunoSEQ multiplex PCR. The table includes about 29,000 clones, 85% to 90% detected once. Sample: PBMCs, taken around atezolizumab (anti-PD-L1) treatment. These receptor sequences come from a middle-aged man with urothelial cancer. The CDR3 runs from the conserved cysteine through the conserved F or W. Each record gives: V gene, J gene, clone size, D gene, CDR3 DNA, CDR3 protein. The D gene is left open where the match is weak. A row's size may be missing; if present it is once, few, many or a size class.

TRBV29-1,TRBJ2-1,NA,TRBD1,TGCAGCGTTGACCGACAGGGATCCTACAATGAGCAGTTCTTC,CSVDRQGSYNEQFF
TRBV18,TRBJ1-5,NA,TRBD1,TGTGCCAGCTCACCGACAGGGGTGACAAATCAGCCCCAGCATTTT,CASSPTGVTNQPQHF
TRBV7-2,TRBJ1-5,NA,NA,TGTGCCAGCAGCTCGGACTTTGGAACTTTTCAGCCCCAGCATTTT,CASSSDFGTFQPQHF
TRBV7-2,TRBJ2-1,NA,TRBD1,TGTGCCAGCAGCTTAGGGCAGGGGGCTTATGAGCAGTTCTTC,CASSLGQGAYEQFF
TRBV7-9,TRBJ2-7,NA,NA,TGTGCCAGCAGCCCACCACAGTCCGCCAGCGAGCAGTACTTC,CASSPPQSASEQYF
TRBV29-1,TRBJ2-4,NA,NA,TGCAGCGTTGGGCTAGCGCGAAACATTCAGTACTTC,CSVGLARNIQYF
TRBV6-5,TRBJ2-3,NA,TRBD1,TGTGCCAGCAGACGGACAGGGGGCACAGATACGCAGTATTTT,CASRRTGGTDTQYF
TRBV6-5,TRBJ2-3,NA,NA,TGTGCCAGCAGTTCTTGGACTAGCACAGATACGCAGTATTTT,CASSSWTSTDTQYF
TRBV4-1,TRBJ1-5,few,NA,TGCGCCAGCAGCCAGGAGACAGGTGGCAATCAGCCCCAGCATTTT,CASSQETGGNQPQHF
TRBV7-2,TRBJ2-5,NA,NA,TGTGCCAGCAGCTTACCTGAAGGGGACTGGGGGAGGGAGACCCAGTACTTC,CASSLPEGDWGRETQYF
TRBV7-8,TRBJ1-2,NA,TRBD1,TGTGCCAGCAGCTTAATGGACAGGGAAGTGAATGGCTACACCTTC,CASSLMDREVNGYTF
TRBV5-6,TRBJ2-7,NA,NA,TGTGCCAGCAGCCGGGTCCCCTACGAGCAGTACTTC,CASSRVPYEQYF
TRBV7-8,TRBJ2-3,NA,TRBD2,TGTGCCAGCAGCTCCGGACTAGCGGGGGGCACAGATACGCAGTATTTT,CASSSGLAGGTDTQYF
TRBV5-1,TRBJ2-3,once,TRBD2,TGCGCCAGCAGCCCAAATAGCGGGGGGGCGTCAGATACGCAGTATTTT,CASSPNSGGASDTQYF
TRBV2,TRBJ2-5,NA,TRBD2,TGTGCCAGCCGGGAGGGGGCTAGACTAGCGGGAAGACAAGAGACCCAGTACTTC,CASREGARLAGRQETQYF
TRBV30,TRBJ1-6,NA,NA,TGTGCCTGGAGTCTGTTGAGGGGGGGGCTTAGAAAAAATTCACCCCTCCACTTT,CAWSLLRGGLRKNSPLHF
TRBV4-1,TRBJ2-2,NA,TRBD2,TGCGCCAGCAGCCAAGCGTTGGCTAGCGGGAGGGCGGGGGAGCTGTTTTTT,CASSQALASGRAGELFF
TRBV15,TRBJ2-7,NA,TRBD2,TGTGCCACCAGCAGAGGCGGGGGTGGGAGCTACGAGCAGTACTTC,CATSRGGGGSYEQYF
TRBV5-1,TRBJ2-6,NA,NA,TGCGCCACCACAGAAGGCTCTGGGGCCAACGTCCTGACTTTC,CATTEGSGANVLTF
TRBV27,TRBJ2-3,NA,TRBD1,TGTGCCAGCAGTGCCCGACAGGGCTTTAGCACAGATACGCAGTATTTT,CASSARQGFSTDTQYF
TRBV5-6,TRBJ2-7,NA,NA,TGTGCCAGCAGCTCGGACAGCGTTCGGGGGCAGTACTTC,CASSSDSVRGQYF
TRBV4-3,TRBJ1-1,NA,TRBD1,TGCGCCAGCAGCCAAGACCACAGGGGGGCGACTGAAGCTTTCTTT,CASSQDHRGATEAFF
TRBV27,TRBJ2-1,NA,NA,TGTGCCAGCAGTTGGGACAAATCCCCTCAGGGTGAGCAGTTCTTC,CASSWDKSPQGEQFF
TRBV30,TRBJ1-3,NA,TRBD1,TGTGCCTGGAGGGACAGGGGTGAAAACACCATATATTTT,CAWRDRGENTIYF
TRBV27,TRBJ1-1,NA,NA,TGTGCCAGCAGTGGACGAAGGGCGGGGAACACTGAAGCTTTCTTT,CASSGRRAGNTEAFF
TRBV29-1,TRBJ2-5,NA,NA,TGCAGCGTTGAAAACAGGGAAGAAAAGACCCAGTACTTC,CSVENREEKTQYF
TRBV28,TRBJ1-5,NA,NA,TGTGCCAGCAGTTTGCCAGGGGAATATCAGCCCCAGCATTTT,CASSLPGEYQPQHF
TRBV7-2,TRBJ2-1,NA,TRBD2,TGTGCCAGCAGCTTAGTGGGCGGGAGGAATAATGAGCAGTTCTTC,CASSLVGGRNNEQFF
TRBV30,TRBJ1-1,NA,NA,TGTGCCTGGAGTGTAGTATGGGGCAGGGTAGTTGAAGCTTTCTTT,CAWSVVWGRVVEAFF
TRBV7-2,TRBJ2-5,NA,TRBD1,TGTGCCAGCAGCCCAAAGGGGACAGGACAAGAGACCCAGTACTTC,CASSPKGTGQETQYF
TRBV27,TRBJ2-1,NA,NA,TGTGCCAGCAGTTTATATCAGACCAGGTATCGAGATGAGCAGTTCTTC,CASSLYQTRYRDEQFF
TRBV11-2,TRBJ2-2,NA,NA,TGTGCCAGCAGCTTAGAATTCCCAGGGAACACCGGGGAGCTGTTTTTT,CASSLEFPGNTGELFF
TRBV7-2,TRBJ2-5,NA,TRBD2,TGTGCCAGCAGCTTAGAGCCGGGACTAGTTAAAGAGACCCAGTACTTC,CASSLEPGLVKETQYF
TRBV9,TRBJ2-3,NA,NA,TGTGCCAGCAGCGTATGGGGGGGCCGGCCTGATACGCAGTATTTT,CASSVWGGRPDTQYF
TRBV5-1,TRBJ2-2,NA,NA,TGCGCCAGCAGCTTGCTACTTAGTACCGGGGAGCTGTTTTTT,CASSLLLSTGELFF
TRBV10-1,TRBJ2-1,NA,NA,TGCGCCAGCAGTGGATCCGGAGCATTGTTCTTC,CASSGSGALFF
TRBV7-9,TRBJ2-7,NA,TRBD2,TGTGCCAGCAGCCTAGCGTTAGCGGGAGCGGGCGAGCAGTACTTC,CASSLALAGAGEQYF
TRBV7-8,TRBJ2-1,once,TRBD2,TGTGCCAGCAGCTTAGAGGGTGTTGGGGGGACTACCTACAATGAGCAGTTCTTC,CASSLEGVGGTTYNEQFF
TRBV6-5,TRBJ1-6,NA,TRBD1,TGTGCCAGCAGTTATGAGACAGGGACATCACCCCTCCACTTT,CASSYETGTSPLHF
TRBV7-3,TRBJ2-5,NA,NA,TGTGCCAGCAGCAGGGGGTCCCAAGAGACCCAGTACTTC,CASSRGSQETQYF
TRBV5-1,TRBJ2-1,NA,NA,TGCGCCAGCAGCGATGTTACAGGGATTGGGAATGAGCAGTTCTTC,CASSDVTGIGNEQFF
TRBV5-4,TRBJ1-5,NA,TRBD1,TGTGCCAGCAGCCGGGACAGGGAGGATCAGCCCCAGCATTTT,CASSRDREDQPQHF
TRBV7-9,TRBJ2-2,NA,NA,TGTGCCAGCAGCTTGGGTCAGGTCACCGGGGAGCTGTTTTTT,CASSLGQVTGELFF